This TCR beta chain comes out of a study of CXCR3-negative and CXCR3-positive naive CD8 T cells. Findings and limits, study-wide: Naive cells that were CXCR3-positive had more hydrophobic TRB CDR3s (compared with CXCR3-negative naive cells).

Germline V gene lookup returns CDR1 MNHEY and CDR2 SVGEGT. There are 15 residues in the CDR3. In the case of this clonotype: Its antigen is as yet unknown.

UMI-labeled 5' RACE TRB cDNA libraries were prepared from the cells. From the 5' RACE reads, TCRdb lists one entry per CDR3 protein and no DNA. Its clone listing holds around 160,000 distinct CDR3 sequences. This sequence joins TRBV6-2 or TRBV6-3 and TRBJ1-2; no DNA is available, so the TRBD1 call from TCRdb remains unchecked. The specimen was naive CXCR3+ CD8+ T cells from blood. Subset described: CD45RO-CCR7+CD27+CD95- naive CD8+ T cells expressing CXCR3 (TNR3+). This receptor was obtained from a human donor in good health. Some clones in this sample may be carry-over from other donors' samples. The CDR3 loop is CASSYTTGGGVGYTF.